This T cell receptor beta chain was recorded in a study of blood T cell repertoires in COVID-19. Background on the study: PBMCs, B-cell-depleted T cells, or T cells provided the cDNA or gDNA that made up the material.

The CDR3 runs 17 residues. V lost 0 bases to trimming and J lost 5 bases; unmatched junction nucleotides: 6. Per germline, CDR1 SGDLS and CDR2 YYNGEE. Under the authors' procedure: Quantification of nucleated cells was approximated via reference gene primer amplification. Repertoires were generated with immunoSEQ multiplex PCR, while TCRdb's copy carries only in-frame clones and drops some. Clone size and the V and J calls come from that table; the DNA yielded D and trimming. The profile shows fewer than 350,000 clones, roughly 85% of them singletons. This receptor was identified in a human donor in a cohort sampled during active COVID-19. Source material: peripheral blood. V usage is TRBV9 and J usage is TRBJ2-2; 11 bases agree with TRBD2. CDR3 in amino acids: CASSVARRTSGTGELFF. Written as DNA, the CDR3 is TGTGCCAGCAGCGTAGCTCGTCGGACTAGCGGGACCGGGGAGCTGTTTTTT.